This T cell receptor (beta chain) was captured in a study of blood T cells in healthy people across ages. Study-wide results and limits: Naive T cell percentage and TCR beta diversity correlated strongly. Long-lived donors carried more naive CD4+ cells and greater diversity than aged donors.

With 0 bases removed from V and 7 bases from J, the gap between germline ends came to 15 bases. The CDR3 has 16 amino acids. Looked up from germline, CDR1 is LGHNA and CDR2 is YSLEER. This clonotype showed up just once. Its antigen remains unknown. Primed by a sample-barcoded 5' primer and a J-beta primer mix, a second PCR proceeded for roughly 7 to 11 cycles. Each single sample gave us at least 2.5 million CDR3-containing paired-end reads. TCRdb called the 5' RACE reads again in MiXCR, with one record for every CDR3 protein. The sample comprises about a million distinct CDR3 sequences, around 48% of which are singletons, and 13% rests with the top ten. Peripheral blood samples of 9 to 10 milliliters were drawn from each donor.

The receptor was isolated from a young man in good health. The sequenced sample was blood. The chain uses TRBV4-3 and TRBJ1-4; D not resolved. CDR3 in DNA: TGCGCCAGCAGCCAAGATAGGAGCGGAGGATTTGAAAAACTGTTTTTT. Translated, it gives CASSQDRSGGFEKLFF.